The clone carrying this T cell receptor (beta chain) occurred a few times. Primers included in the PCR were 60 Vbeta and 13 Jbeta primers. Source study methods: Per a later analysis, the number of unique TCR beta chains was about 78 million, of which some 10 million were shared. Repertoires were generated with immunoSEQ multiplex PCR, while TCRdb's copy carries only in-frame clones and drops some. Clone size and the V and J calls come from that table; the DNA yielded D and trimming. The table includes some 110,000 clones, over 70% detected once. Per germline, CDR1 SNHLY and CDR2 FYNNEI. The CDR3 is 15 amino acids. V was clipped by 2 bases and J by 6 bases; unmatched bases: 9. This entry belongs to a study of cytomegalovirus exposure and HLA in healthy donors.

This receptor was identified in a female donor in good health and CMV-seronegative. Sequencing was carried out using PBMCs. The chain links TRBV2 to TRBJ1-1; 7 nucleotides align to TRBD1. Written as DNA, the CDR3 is TGTGCCAGCAGTGAAACAAGGGGGCAGTACGCTGAAGCTTTCTTT. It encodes CASSETRGQYAEAFF.